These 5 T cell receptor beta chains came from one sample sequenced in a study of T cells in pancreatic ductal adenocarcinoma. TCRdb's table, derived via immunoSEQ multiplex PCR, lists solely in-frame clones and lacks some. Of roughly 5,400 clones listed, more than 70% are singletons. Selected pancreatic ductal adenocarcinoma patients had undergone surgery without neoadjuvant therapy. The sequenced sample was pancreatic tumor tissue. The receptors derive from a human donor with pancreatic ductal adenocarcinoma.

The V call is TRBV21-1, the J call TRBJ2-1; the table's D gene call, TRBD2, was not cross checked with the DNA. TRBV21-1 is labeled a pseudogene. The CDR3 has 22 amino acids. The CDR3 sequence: CASSKALLGSSGRTEAYNEQFF. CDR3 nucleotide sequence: TGTGCCAGCAGCAAAGCTTTGTTGGGGTCTAGCGGGAGGACAGAGGCCTACAATGAGCAGTTCTTC.

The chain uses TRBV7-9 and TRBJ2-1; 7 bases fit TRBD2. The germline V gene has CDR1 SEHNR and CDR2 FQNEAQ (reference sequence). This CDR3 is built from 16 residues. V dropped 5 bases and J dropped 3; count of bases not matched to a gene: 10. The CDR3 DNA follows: TGTGCCAGCAGCACCGAGACTAGCAGCTACTACAATGAGCAGTTCTTC. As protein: CASSTETSSYYNEQFF.

The CDR3 sequence is CAIRTGTGDTGELFF. CDR3 DNA: TGTGCCATCAGAACCGGGACAGGGGACACCGGGGAGCTGTTTTTT. This chain joins TRBV10-3 and TRBJ2-2; 10 bases agree with TRBD1. Germline CDR1 is ENHRY and CDR2 is SYGVKD. Trimming cost V 6 bases and J 3 bases; bases outside gene matches: 4. This CDR3 has 15 amino acids.

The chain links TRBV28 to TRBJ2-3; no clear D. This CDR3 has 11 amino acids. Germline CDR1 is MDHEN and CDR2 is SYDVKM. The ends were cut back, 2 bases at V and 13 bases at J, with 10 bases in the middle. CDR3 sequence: CASSLRGTEYF. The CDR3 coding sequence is TGTGCCAGCAGTTTACGCGGAACTGAGTATTTT.

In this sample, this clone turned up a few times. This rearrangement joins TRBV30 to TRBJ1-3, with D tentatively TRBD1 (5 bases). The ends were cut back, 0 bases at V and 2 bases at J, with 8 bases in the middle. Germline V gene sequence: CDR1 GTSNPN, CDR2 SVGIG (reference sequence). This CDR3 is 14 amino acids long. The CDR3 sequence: CAWSVRGAGNTIYF. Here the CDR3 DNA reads TGTGCCTGGAGTGTACGGGGGGCTGGAAACACCATATATTTT. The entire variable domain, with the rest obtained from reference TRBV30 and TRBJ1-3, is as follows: SQTIHQWPATLVQPVGSPLSLECTVEGTSNPNLYWYRQAAGRGLQLLFYSVGIGQISSEVPQNLSASRPQDRQFILSSKKLLLSDSGFYLCAWSVRGAGNTIYFGEGSWLTVV.